This T cell receptor (beta chain) was sequenced during a study of Tregs in tolerant kidney transplant recipients. Germline lookup yields CDR1 SGHTA and CDR2 FQGTGA. After removal of 6 bases from V and 13 bases from J, the junction contained 13 bases not matched to a gene. The CDR3 length is 15 residues. The nonmyeloablative bone marrow transplants came from related graft donors, with transient mixed chimerism. Assay: immunoSEQ multiplex PCR; the TCRdb copy retains only in-frame clones and omits some. The data show approximately 60,000 clones, around 87% seen once. Study results and caveats: Expanding Tregs on activated donor B cells appeared to best identify donor-specific TCRbeta clones. This study did not directly address biological reproducibility. Changing PCR primers prevented nucleotide comparison between some patients' samples.

A word on this clone: Its antigen is not known.

The input for sequencing was CD4+ T cells from blood (PBMCs), taken 6 months after the transplant. The gene calls are TRBV7-3 and TRBJ2-2; 11 nucleotides agree with TRBD1. The clonotype comes from a human patient who received a combined kidney and bone marrow transplant. Part of the T cell pool may stem from the graft donor. The CDR3 is CASSPGGTGGAGLFF. The CDR3 DNA sequence: TGTGCCAGCAGTCCTGGGGGGACAGGGGGAGCCGGGCTGTTTTTT.